The 5 T cell receptor beta chains given below trace back to one sample, sequenced in a study of spatial heterogeneity in lung cancer. Study-level results: Counts that tracked tumor mutation counts were those of expanded intratumoral alpha and beta TCRs.

Their recognized antigens are unknown. The time point here: sample taken at primary tumor resection. One entry per CDR3 protein, called by TCRdb with MiXCR from the 5' RACE reads. This table holds approximately 2,300 distinct CDR3 sequences, roughly 18% found once. The sequences come from lung tumor tissue, collected at surgery. Source of these receptors: a male donor with early-stage non-small cell lung cancer.

This clonotype is labeled as large (0.1 to 1%). The chain joins TRBV7-6 to TRBJ1-4; no reliable D call. Trimming stripped 2 bases from V and 6 bases from J, with 10 bases between. This CDR3 is 14 amino acids long. In germline, CDR1 is SGHVS, CDR2 FNYEAQ. The CDR3 DNA sequence: TGTGCCAGCAGCTTATTCAGTAGACATGAAAAACTGTTTTTT. This translates into CASSLFSRHEKLFF. The whole variable domain, remainder taken from reference TRBV7-6 and TRBJ1-4, is GAGVSQSPRYKVTKRGQDVALRCDPISGHVSLYWYRQALGQGPEFLTYFNYEAQQDKSGLPNDRFSAERPEGSISTLTIQRTEQRDSAMYRCASSLFSRHEKLFFGSGTQLSVL.

In its sample, this clonotype ranks as medium-sized. The genes are TRBV4-1 and TRBJ2-4, with D unresolved. Looked up from germline, CDR1 is MGHRA and CDR2 is YSYEKL. The CDR3 is 15 residues long. V was clipped by 0 bases and J by 6 bases, with 12 bases between them. The CDR3 here is CASSQDAGPVNIQYF. For the CDR3, the DNA is TGCGCCAGCAGCCAAGATGCTGGACCCGTAAACATTCAGTACTTC.

By frequency in the sample, this clonotype is medium-sized. This sequence joins TRBV4-3 and TRBJ1-6; the match to TRBD1 covers 11 bases. Germline assignment: CDR1 LGHNA and CDR2 YSLEER. After removal of 0 bases from V and 3 bases from J, the junction contained 7 bases not matched to a gene. This CDR3 contains 19 residues. The CDR3 nucleotides read TGCGCCAGCAGCCAAGATGTGGGGGACAGGGGGTTCTATAATTCACCCCTCCACTTT. Encoded protein: CASSQDVGDRGFYNSPLHF.

Within the sample, this clonotype is medium-sized. The genes are TRBV28 and TRBJ1-2; TRBD1 aligns across 9 bases. The V gene's germline CDR1 is MDHEN and CDR2 SYDVKM. CDR3 length: 14 residues. The V segment lost 6 bases and the J segment 4 bases; nucleotides outside the gene matches: 6. The CDR3 region has the DNA TGTGCCAGCAGCTACAGGGGGCGCGCCTATGGCTACACCTTC. Its protein product is CASSYRGRAYGYTF.

This clonotype is medium-sized by share. The chain uses TRBV9 and TRBJ1-1; D may be TRBD1 (6 bases). Trimming pared 3 bases from V and 4 bases from J, leaving 10 bases between. The CDR3 consists of 13 residues. Germline-derived CDR1 and CDR2 are SGDLS and YYNGEE. The CDR3 is CASSAGQFTEAFF. The CDR3 coding sequence is TGTGCCAGCAGCGCAGGACAGTTCACTGAAGCTTTCTTT.